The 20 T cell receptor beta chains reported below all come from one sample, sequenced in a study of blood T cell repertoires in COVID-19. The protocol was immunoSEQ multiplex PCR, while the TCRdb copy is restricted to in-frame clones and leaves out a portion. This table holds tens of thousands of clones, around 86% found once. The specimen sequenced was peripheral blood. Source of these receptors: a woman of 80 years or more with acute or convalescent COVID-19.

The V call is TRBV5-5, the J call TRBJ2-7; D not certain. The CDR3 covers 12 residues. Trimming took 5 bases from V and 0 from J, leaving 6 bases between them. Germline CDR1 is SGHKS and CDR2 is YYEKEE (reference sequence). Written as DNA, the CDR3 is TGTGCCAGCAGTTTCAGCTCCTACGAGCAGTACTTC. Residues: CASSFSSYEQYF.

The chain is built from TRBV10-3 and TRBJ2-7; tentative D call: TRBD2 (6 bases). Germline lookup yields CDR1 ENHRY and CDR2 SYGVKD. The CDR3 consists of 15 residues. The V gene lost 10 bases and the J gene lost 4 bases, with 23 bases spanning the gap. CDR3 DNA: TGTGCCAGCCTCTTCGGAGTTCAGGGAGGATACGAGCAGTACTTC. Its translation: CASLFGVQGGYEQYF.

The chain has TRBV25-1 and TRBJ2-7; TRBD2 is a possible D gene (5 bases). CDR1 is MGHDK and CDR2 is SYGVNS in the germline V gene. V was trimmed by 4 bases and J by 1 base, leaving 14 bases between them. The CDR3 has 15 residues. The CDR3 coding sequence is TGTGCCAGCAGTGGTGACACCCGGGGTTCCTACGAGCAGTACTTC. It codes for CASSGDTRGSYEQYF.

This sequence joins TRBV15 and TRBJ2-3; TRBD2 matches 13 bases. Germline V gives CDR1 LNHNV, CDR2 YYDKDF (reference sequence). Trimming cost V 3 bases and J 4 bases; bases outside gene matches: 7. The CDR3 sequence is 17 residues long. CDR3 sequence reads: CATSRNLGLAGADTQYF. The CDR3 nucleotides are TGTGCCACCAGCAGGAATCTAGGACTAGCGGGAGCAGATACGCAGTATTTT.

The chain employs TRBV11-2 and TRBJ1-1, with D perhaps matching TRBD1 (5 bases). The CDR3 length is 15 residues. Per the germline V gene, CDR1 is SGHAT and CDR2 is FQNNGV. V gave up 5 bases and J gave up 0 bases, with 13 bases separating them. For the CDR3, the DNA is TGTGCCAGCAGCAGGCAGGGCGCCGTGAACACTGAAGCTTTCTTT. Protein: CASSRQGAVNTEAFF.

DNA of the CDR3: TGTGCTAGTGGTCCGGGGGGTGGGGGCAATCAGCCCCAGCATTTT. It codes for CASGPGGGGNQPQHF. The J gene is TRBJ1-5, the V gene TRBV12-5, with D possibly being TRBD1 (5 bases). CDR3 length: 15 amino acids. CDR1 is LGHNT and CDR2 is FRNRAP in the germline V gene. Trimming pared 5 bases from V and 2 bases from J, leaving 13 bases between.

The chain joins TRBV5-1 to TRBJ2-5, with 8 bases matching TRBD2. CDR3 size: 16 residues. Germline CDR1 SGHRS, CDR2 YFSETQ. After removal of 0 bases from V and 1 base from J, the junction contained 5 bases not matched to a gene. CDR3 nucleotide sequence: TGCGCCAGCAGCTTGGCTCGGGGGGGACGCCAAGAGACCCAGTACTTC. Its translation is CASSLARGGRQETQYF.

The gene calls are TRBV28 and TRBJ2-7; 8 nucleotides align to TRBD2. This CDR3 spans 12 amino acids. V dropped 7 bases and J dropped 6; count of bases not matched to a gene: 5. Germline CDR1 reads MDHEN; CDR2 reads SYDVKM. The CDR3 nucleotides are TGTGCCAGCACCGGGGGGGTCGGCGAGCAGTACTTC. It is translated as CASTGGVGEQYF.

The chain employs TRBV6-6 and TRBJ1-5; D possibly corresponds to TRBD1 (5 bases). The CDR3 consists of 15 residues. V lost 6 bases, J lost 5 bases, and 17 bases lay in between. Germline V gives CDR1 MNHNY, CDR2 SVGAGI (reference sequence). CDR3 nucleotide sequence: TGTGCCAGCAGGACTGGTCGGGGGGGAGATCAGCCCCAGCATTTT. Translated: CASRTGRGGDQPQHF.

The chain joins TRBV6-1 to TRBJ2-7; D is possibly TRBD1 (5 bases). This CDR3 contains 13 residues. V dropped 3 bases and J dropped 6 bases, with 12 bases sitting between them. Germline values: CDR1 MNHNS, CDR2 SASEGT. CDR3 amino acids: CASSDRSGREQYF. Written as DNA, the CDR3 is TGTGCCAGCAGTGATCGTTCAGGGCGCGAGCAGTACTTC.

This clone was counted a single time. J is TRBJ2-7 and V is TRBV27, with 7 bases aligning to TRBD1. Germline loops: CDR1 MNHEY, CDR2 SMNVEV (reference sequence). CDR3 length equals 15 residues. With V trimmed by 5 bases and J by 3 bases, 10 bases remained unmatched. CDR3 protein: CASSVRQGTDYEQYF. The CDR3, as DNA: TGTGCCAGCAGTGTACGACAGGGAACGGACTACGAGCAGTACTTC.

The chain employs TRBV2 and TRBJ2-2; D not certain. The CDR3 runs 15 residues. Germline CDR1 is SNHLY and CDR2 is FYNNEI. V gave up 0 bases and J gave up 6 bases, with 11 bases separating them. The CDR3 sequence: CASSEASRPPGELFF. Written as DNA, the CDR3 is TGTGCCAGCAGTGAAGCCAGTCGCCCTCCCGGGGAGCTGTTTTTT.

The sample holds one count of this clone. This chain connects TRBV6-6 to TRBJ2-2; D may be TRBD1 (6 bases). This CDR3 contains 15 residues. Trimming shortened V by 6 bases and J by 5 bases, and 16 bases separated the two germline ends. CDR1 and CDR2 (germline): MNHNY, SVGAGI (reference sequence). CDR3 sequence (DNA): TGTGCCAGCAGACACAGGGTCAAGCCTACCGGGGAGCTGTTTTTT. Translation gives CASRHRVKPTGELFF.

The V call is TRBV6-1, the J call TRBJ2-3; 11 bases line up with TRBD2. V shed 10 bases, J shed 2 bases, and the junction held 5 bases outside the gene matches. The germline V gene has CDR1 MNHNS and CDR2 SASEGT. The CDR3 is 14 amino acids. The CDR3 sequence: CATLAGGLTDTQYF. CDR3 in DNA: TGTGCCACCCTAGCGGGAGGTCTCACAGATACGCAGTATTTT.

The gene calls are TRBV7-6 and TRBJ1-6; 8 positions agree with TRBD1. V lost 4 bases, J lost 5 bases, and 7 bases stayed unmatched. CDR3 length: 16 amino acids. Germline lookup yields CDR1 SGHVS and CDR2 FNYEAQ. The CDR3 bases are TGTGCCAGCAGCTCCCTCGGACAGGGTGATAATTCACCCCTCCACTTT. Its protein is CASSSLGQGDNSPLHF.

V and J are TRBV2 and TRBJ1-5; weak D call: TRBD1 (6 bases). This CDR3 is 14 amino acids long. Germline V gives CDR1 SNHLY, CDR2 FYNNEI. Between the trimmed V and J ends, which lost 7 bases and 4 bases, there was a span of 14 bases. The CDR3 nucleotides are TGTGCCAGCACACGGGGGGCAGGGAATCAGCCCCAGCATTTT. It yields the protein CASTRGAGNQPQHF.

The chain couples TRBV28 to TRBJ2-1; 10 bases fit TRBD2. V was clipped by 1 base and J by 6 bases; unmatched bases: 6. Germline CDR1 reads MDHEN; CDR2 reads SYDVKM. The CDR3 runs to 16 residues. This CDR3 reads CASSLSASGRLNEQFF. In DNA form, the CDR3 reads TGTGCCAGCAGTTTATCTGCTAGCGGGAGACTCAATGAGCAGTTCTTC. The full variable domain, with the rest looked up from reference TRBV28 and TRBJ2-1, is DVKVTQSSRYLVKRTGEKVFLECVQDMDHENMFWYRQDPGLGLRLIYFSYDVKMKEKGDIPEGYSVSREKKERFSLILESASTNQTSMYLCASSLSASGRLNEQFFGPGTRLTVL.

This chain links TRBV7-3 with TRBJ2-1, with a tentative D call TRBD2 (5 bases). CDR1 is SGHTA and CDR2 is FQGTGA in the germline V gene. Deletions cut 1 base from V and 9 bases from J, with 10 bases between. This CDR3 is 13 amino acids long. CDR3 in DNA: TGTGCCAGCAGCTTAATTCGAAGCGGTGAGCAGTTCTTC. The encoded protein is CASSLIRSGEQFF.

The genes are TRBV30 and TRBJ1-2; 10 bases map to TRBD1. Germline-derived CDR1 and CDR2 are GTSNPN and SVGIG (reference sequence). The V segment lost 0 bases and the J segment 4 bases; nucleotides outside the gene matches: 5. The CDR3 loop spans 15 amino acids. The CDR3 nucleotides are TGTGCCTGGAGTGTACTTAGGACAGGGGGCTATGGCTACACCTTC. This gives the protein CAWSVLRTGGYGYTF.

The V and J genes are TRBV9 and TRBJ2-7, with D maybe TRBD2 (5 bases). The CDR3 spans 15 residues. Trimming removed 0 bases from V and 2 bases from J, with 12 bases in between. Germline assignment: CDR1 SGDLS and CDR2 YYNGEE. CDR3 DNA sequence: TGTGCCAGCAGCGTAGCCGATTCGGAGGCCTACGAGCAGTACTTC. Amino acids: CASSVADSEAYEQYF.